The clone carrying this TCR beta chain was found once. A read error may account for a junction end that differs from germline. These data belong to a study of blood T cell repertoires in COVID-19. Study-level background: Whether acute or convalescent, the COVID-19 samples came from the United States, Italy and Spain. The analysed material was cDNA or gDNA that came from T cells, B-cell-depleted T cells, or PBMCs.

Original handling: Estimation of nucleated cell counts relied on the amplification of reference gene primers. Libraries were prepared by immunoSEQ multiplex PCR; TCRdb keeps only in-frame clonotypes and omits some of them. For V, J and clone size, that table is used; D and trimming come from the DNA. The sample includes about 48,000 clones, about 85% of them seen just once. The CDR3 sequence is 16 residues long. CDR1 LNHNV and CDR2 YYDKDF come from the germline V gene (reference sequence). This TCR was recovered from a woman aged 60-75 years with acute or convalescent COVID-19. Sequencing used peripheral blood. The V call is TRBV15, the J call TRBJ2-1; TRBD2 matches at 7 bases. CDR3 DNA: TGTGCCACCAGAAGAGATGGCCGGGGAGGGGCCAATGAGCAGTTCTTC. As protein: CATRRDGRGGANEQFF.